The clone carrying this TCR beta chain appeared a few times. Antigen: not known. One junction end disagrees with the germline gene, perhaps due to a read error. This sample stems from a study of T cells in Graves' hyperthyroidism and ophthalmopathy. Overall study results and limits: A model using 13 V-J features told ophthalmopathy apart from stable hyperthyroidism.

Germline assignment: CDR1 SSHAT and CDR2 FNYEAQ (reference sequence). The CDR3 runs 13 residues. Amplification of TCR beta CDR3 regions used RNA as the template. Researchers ran a first-round RT-PCR on the TCR CDR3 using the HTBI primer set. One entry per CDR3 protein, called by TCRdb with MiXCR from the multiplex PCR reads. The sample carries approximately 560,000 distinct CDR3 sequences, 15% to 19% recorded once. The sequenced material came from blood. The gene calls are TRBV7-7 and TRBJ2-1; D unresolved. The sequence was collected from a young woman with Graves' hyperthyroidism. The CDR3 DNA reads as TGTGCTAGCAGCTTAGACCAACCGGGTGAGCAGTTCTTC. Translating gives CASSLDQPGEQFF. The full variable domain, with the rest looked up from reference TRBV7-7 and TRBJ2-1, is GAGVSQSPRYKVTKRGQDVTLRCDPISSHATLYWYQQALGQGPEFLTYFNYEAQPDKSGLPSDRFSAERPEGSISTLTIQRTEQRDSAMYRCASSLDQPGEQFFGPGTRLTVL.